This TCR beta chain was profiled in a study of T cell changes during pregnancy in multiple sclerosis. The CDR3 runs 14 residues. V lost 5 bases to trimming and J lost 10 bases, with 15 bases between them. Germline lookup yields CDR1 SGHTA and CDR2 FQGNSA. TCRdb keeps only in-frame clones here, not all; method: immunoSEQ multiplex PCR. The table lists roughly 39,000 clones, just over 90% of them singletons. The receptor was isolated from a female donor in good health, enrolled as a control in a pregnancy study. The source was CD4+ T cells from peripheral blood mononuclear cells, collected in the first trimester of pregnancy. The rearrangement joins TRBV7-2 to TRBJ1-6; D gene ambiguous. The CDR3 DNA reads TGTGCCAGCAGCCCCCCCGGGTACACATCACCCCTCCACTTT. The encoded protein is CASSPPGYTSPLHF.